This T cell receptor (beta chain) was recovered during a study of cytomegalovirus exposure and HLA in healthy donors (dated 2017 in TCRdb). Background for the entire study: A later analysis indicated that the 120 or so validation repertoires were generated on the platform also employed for the 700 or so repertoires of the first cohort. The study combined high-throughput TCR immunosequencing, statistical association of individual TCRs with disease status, and machine learning to predict cytomegalovirus infection status. Besides the first cohort of more than 650 subjects, a separate validation cohort made up of 120 different subjects was used. The study was designed to test whether signatures of past pathogen exposure could be identified by cataloging public T cell receptors.

About this clone itself: It lacks a known antigen. No base-level quality is on record; no much larger clone is a single base apart.

The donors were included in the validation cohort of some 110 subjects, a group kept apart from the roughly 730-subject first cohort. The receptor library was made with the immunoSEQ multiplex PCR assay. The source study handled its data this way. To diagnose cytomegalovirus status from the catalog of TCR beta chain sequences, a statistical classification framework was built. The table comes from immuneACCESS by way of TCRdb, which keeps in-frame sequences with V and J called. Part of the clones is missing from these tables; in studies checked, under half for an unresolved V gene and the rest for unknown reasons. V and J calls and clone size follow that table, whereas D and trimming were derived from the DNA. For this sample the table gives around 300,000 clones, of which approximately 87% were detected only once. About 0.9% of the sample is taken by the ten largest. Points the paper makes about the study in general: The classifier was reported to diagnose cytomegalovirus status with high specificity and sensitivity in both the original and validation cohorts. A later analysis found that TCRs clustered in the first cohort also tended to co-occur in the 110 or so validation repertoires, with 90% to 95% of cluster scores above 0. The study gave a list of some 150 TCR beta chains associated with cytomegalovirus. The authors suggested that the approach could potentially be extended to other disease states and immunological phenotypes. All 120 or so repertoires were used to score co-occurrence in the validation cohort in a later analysis, because that analysis had no HLA typing for the cohort. A few of the identified cytomegalovirus-associated TCR beta chains were confirmed in vitro to be specific for cytomegalovirus antigens. Most TCR sequences were seen in very few donors, while some public TCRs were found in many individuals.

The CDR3 runs 16 residues from the cysteine to the phenylalanine. The read is trimmed to its CDR3 DNA, 48 bases read in frame from base 1. Here V drops 3 bases and J drops 2 bases, and the junction holds 9 bases not matched to any gene. The germline V gene encodes CDR1 SGDLS and CDR2 YYNGEE. The TCR was taken from a young woman in good health and CMV-seronegative. The sample consisted of PBMCs. The chain couples TRBV9 to TRBJ2-5; 8 central nucleotides agree with TRBD1. The CDR3 has the sequence CASSGTGWPTQETQYF. The DNA reads TGTGCCAGCAGCGGGACAGGGTGGCCCACACAAGAGACCCAGTACTTC.